This entry is about one T cell receptor (beta chain). The sample originates from a study of blood T cell repertoires in COVID-19. As for the study in general: PBMCs, B-cell-depleted T cells, or T cells provided the cDNA or gDNA that made up the material.

The data were produced by immunoSEQ multiplex PCR, yet TCRdb's version contains in-frame clones alone and is incomplete. Among 45,000 to 50,000 clones listed, about 86% were seen once. The TCR sequence derives from a human donor in a cohort sampled during active COVID-19. Sequencing input: peripheral blood.

CDR3 coding DNA: TGTGCCAGTAGTGAGGACAGGGTTTATGGCTACACCTTC. It is translated as CASSEDRVYGYTF. This chain joins TRBV19 and TRBJ1-2, with 8 bases fitting TRBD1. Germline values: CDR1 LNHDA, CDR2 SQIVND (reference sequence). With V trimmed by 5 bases and J by 5 bases, 4 bases remained unmatched. The CDR3 has 13 amino acids.